These 18 T cell receptor beta chains share one sample of origin, sequenced in a study of blood T cell repertoires in COVID-19. Method: immunoSEQ multiplex PCR; TCRdb's copy keeps in-frame clones and lacks some. This table holds 250,000 to 350,000 clones, 75% to 90% found once. The sequencing input was peripheral blood. The source is a woman younger than 45 with active or convalescent COVID-19.

A remark on this clone: The sample holds other DNA sequences that translate to the same CDR3. The chain has TRBV30 and TRBJ1-5; tentative D call: TRBD1 (6 bases). Germline V lookup: CDR1 GTSNPN, CDR2 SVGIG (reference sequence). V was cut by 0 bases and J by 5 bases, with 8 bases left in between. The CDR3 is 13 residues long. CDR3 bases: TGTGCCTGGAGTGTATCAGGGGATCAGCCCCAGCATTTT. As protein: CAWSVSGDQPQHF.

The J gene is TRBJ2-7, the V gene TRBV21-1; TRBD1 is taken as the D call from the table, unchecked against the DNA. TRBV21-1 is reported as a pseudogene. This CDR3 has 13 residues. In nucleotides, the CDR3 is TGTGCCAGAGGGGGTTACCGAGCCTACGAGCAGTACTTC. Protein: CARGGYRAYEQYF.

This chain connects TRBV6-6 to TRBJ1-3; D is unresolved. Trimming removed 5 bases from V and 0 bases from J, with 17 bases in between. Germline loops: CDR1 MNHNY, CDR2 SVGAGI (reference sequence). This CDR3 has 17 residues. CDR3 sequence (DNA): TGTGCCAGCAGTCCTCCCGGGAGACTGAGCTCTGGAAACACCATATATTTT. Translated: CASSPPGRLSSGNTIYF.

J is TRBJ2-5 and V is TRBV7-8; 9 positions match TRBD2. Per the germline V gene, CDR1 is SGHVS and CDR2 is FQNEAQ. The CDR3 covers 16 residues. V gave up 1 base and J gave up 2 bases; unmatched junction bases: 5. The CDR3 loop is CASSLVGAGGQETQYF. Written as DNA, the CDR3 is TGTGCCAGCAGCTTAGTCGGTGCGGGGGGGCAAGAGACCCAGTACTTC.

The chain combines TRBV27 with TRBJ1-5; 10 bases align to TRBD1. This CDR3 comprises 16 residues. The ends lost 4 bases at V and 1 base at J; junction bases unmatched: 4. The germline V gene encodes CDR1 MNHEY and CDR2 SMNVEV (reference sequence). CDR3 in amino acids: CASSWTGGPSNQPQHF. CDR3 nucleotides: TGTGCCAGCAGTTGGACAGGGGGACCCAGCAATCAGCCCCAGCATTTT.

The chain is built from TRBV20-1 and TRBJ2-1; D not certain. The CDR3 covers 11 residues. Germline loops: CDR1 DFQATT, CDR2 SNEGSKA (reference sequence). V was trimmed by 0 bases and J by 8 bases, leaving 5 bases between them. The CDR3 nucleotides are TGCAGTGCTAGAGACGTGTATGAGCAGTTCTTC. Protein sequence: CSARDVYEQFF.

The rearrangement joins TRBV29-1 to TRBJ1-3, with 7 bases identical to TRBD1. Trimming removed 4 bases from V and 2 bases from J; junction bases left unmatched: 5. The germline CDR1 and CDR2 sequences are SQVTM and ANQGSEA. CDR3 size: 14 residues. DNA for the CDR3: TGCAGCGTTGCCACAGGGGCAGCTGGAAACACCATATATTTT. Amino acids: CSVATGAAGNTIYF.

V is TRBV9 and J is TRBJ2-3; 9 bases map to TRBD1. The CDR3 spans 22 residues. CDR1 and CDR2 from the germline V gene are SGDLS and YYNGEE. V dropped 0 bases and J dropped 0; count of bases not matched to a gene: 20. This CDR3 is CASSVDPGTGTLGLPSTDTQYF. CDR3 in DNA: TGTGCCAGCAGCGTAGATCCCGGGACAGGGACGCTGGGACTCCCTAGCACAGATACGCAGTATTTT.

This rearrangement joins TRBV25-1 to TRBJ1-4; 8 bases are shared with TRBD1. The CDR3 loop spans 14 amino acids. Germline values: CDR1 MGHDK, CDR2 SYGVNS. V trimming: 4 bases; J trimming: 7 bases; junction bases outside the gene matches: 5. The CDR3 DNA sequence: TGTGCCAGCAGTGGGACAGGGATATTTGAAAAACTGTTTTTT. Translation gives CASSGTGIFEKLFF.

The CDR3 DNA sequence: TGCGCCAGCAGCTTGGAGGGACTAGCGGGGGGCTCCTACGAGCAGTACTTC. Amino acids: CASSLEGLAGGSYEQYF. The chain links TRBV5-1 to TRBJ2-7; TRBD2 agrees at 15 bases. CDR1 is SGHRS and CDR2 is YFSETQ in the germline V gene. The CDR3 length is 17 residues. With V trimmed by 0 bases and J by 0 bases, 1 base remained unmatched.

V gene TRBV7-9 combines with J gene TRBJ2-4; 8 bases fit TRBD1. Per the germline V gene, CDR1 is SEHNR and CDR2 is FQNEAQ (reference sequence). V was pared by 1 base and J by 0 bases, with 5 bases of the junction left unmatched. The CDR3 is 17 residues long. The CDR3 is CASSLDHRGLAKNIQYF. CDR3 nucleotide sequence: TGTGCCAGCAGCTTAGACCACAGGGGGTTAGCCAAAAACATTCAGTACTTC.

The chain couples TRBV12-3 or TRBV12-4 to TRBJ2-4, with D possibly matching TRBD1 (5 bases). There are 13 residues in the CDR3. Trimming cost V 5 bases and J 8 bases, with 13 bases left between them. The CDR3 DNA is TGTGCCAGCAGTGAGGACACATGGGACATTCAGTACTTC. Amino acids: CASSEDTWDIQYF.

This chain uses TRBV3-1 (or the pseudogene TRBV3-2) with TRBJ1-3, with D uncertain. Germline CDR1 is LGHDT and CDR2 is YNNKEL (reference sequence). There are 14 residues in the CDR3. With 5 bases removed from V and 2 bases from J, the gap between germline ends came to 10 bases. In DNA, the CDR3 is TGTGCCAGCAGCTGGAATCGGGCTGGAAACACCATATATTTT. Translating it yields CASSWNRAGNTIYF.

CDR3 amino acids: CASSPLGAGENIQYF. The CDR3 nucleotides are TGTGCCAGCAGTCCCCTAGGAGCGGGGGAAAACATTCAGTACTTC. The gene calls are TRBV27 and TRBJ2-4; 8 bases match TRBD2. The CDR3 length is 15 residues. Germline V CDR1 and CDR2: MNHEY, SMNVEV (reference sequence). V lost 5 bases and J lost 5; bases outside the gene matches: 8.

This sequence joins TRBV24-1 and TRBJ2-3, with TRBD2 matching 9 bases. This CDR3 contains 16 residues. Germline V gene lookup returns CDR1 KGHDR and CDR2 SFDVKD. Trimming at V came to 2 bases and at J to 2 bases, leaving 4 bases not matched to a gene. The CDR3 sequence is CATSDSRLADTDTQYF. CDR3 in DNA: TGTGCCACCAGTGATTCGCGACTAGCGGACACAGATACGCAGTATTTT.

The J gene is TRBJ2-7, the V gene TRBV6-5; D may be TRBD1 (6 bases). Per germline, CDR1 MNHEY and CDR2 SVGAGI. Trimming removed 2 bases at V and 1 base at J, with 15 bases between. This CDR3 comprises 16 residues. The DNA for the CDR3 is TGTGCCAGCAGTTACACGGGCTCGGGACAATCCTACGAGCAGTACTTC. Translated: CASSYTGSGQSYEQYF.

CDR3 residues: CSVVDPGTGDHEQYF. CDR3 DNA sequence: TGCAGCGTTGTAGACCCCGGTACAGGGGACCACGAGCAGTACTTC. The J gene is TRBJ2-7, the V gene TRBV29-1, with 7 bases identical to TRBD1. With 4 bases clipped from V and 5 bases from J, the junction kept 14 bases outside the gene matches. Germline CDR1 SQVTM, CDR2 ANQGSEA. This CDR3 comprises 15 residues.

V is TRBV29-1 and J is TRBJ1-2; perhaps TRBD1 as D (5 bases). CDR3 size: 14 residues. The V gene lost 4 bases and the J gene lost 2 bases, with 14 bases spanning the gap. In germline, CDR1 is SQVTM, CDR2 ANQGSEA. Written as DNA, the CDR3 is TGCAGCGTTGTCACAGGTGAAACAAACTATGGCTACACCTTC. This gives the protein CSVVTGETNYGYTF.